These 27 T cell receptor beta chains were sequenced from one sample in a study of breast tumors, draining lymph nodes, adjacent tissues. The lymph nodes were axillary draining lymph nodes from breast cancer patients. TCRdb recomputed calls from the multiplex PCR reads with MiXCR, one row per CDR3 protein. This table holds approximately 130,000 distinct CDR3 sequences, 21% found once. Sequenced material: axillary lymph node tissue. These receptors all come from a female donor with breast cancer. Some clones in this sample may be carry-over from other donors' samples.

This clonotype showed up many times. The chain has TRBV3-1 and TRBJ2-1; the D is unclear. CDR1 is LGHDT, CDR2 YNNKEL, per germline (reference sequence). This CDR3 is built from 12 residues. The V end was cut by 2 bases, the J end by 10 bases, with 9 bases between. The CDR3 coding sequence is TGTGCCAGCAGCCAACCATTGCGCGAGCAGTTCTTC. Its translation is CASSQPLREQFF.

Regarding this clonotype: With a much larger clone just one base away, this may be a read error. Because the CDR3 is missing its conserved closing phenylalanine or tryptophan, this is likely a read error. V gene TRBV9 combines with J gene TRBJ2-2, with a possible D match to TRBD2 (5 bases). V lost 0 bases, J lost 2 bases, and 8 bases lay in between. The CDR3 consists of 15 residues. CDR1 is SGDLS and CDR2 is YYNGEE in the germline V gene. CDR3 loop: CASSVGSGNTGELFI. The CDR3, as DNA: TGTGCCAGCAGCGTAGGGAGCGGTAACACCGGGGAGCTGTTTATT.

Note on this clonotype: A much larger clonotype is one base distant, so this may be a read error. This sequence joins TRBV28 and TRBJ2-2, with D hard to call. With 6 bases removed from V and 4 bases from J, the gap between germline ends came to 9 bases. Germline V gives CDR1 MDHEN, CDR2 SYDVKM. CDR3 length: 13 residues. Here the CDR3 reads CASSPASTGELFF. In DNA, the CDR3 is TGTGCCAGCAGCCCAGCGAGCACCGGGGAGCTGTTTTTT.

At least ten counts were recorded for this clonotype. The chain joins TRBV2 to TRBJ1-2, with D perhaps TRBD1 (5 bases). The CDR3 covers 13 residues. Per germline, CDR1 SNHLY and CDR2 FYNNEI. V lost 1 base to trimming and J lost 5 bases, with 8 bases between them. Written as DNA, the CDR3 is TGTGCCAGCAGTGAAGGGGCAGGGTATGGCTACACCTTC. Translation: CASSEGAGYGYTF.

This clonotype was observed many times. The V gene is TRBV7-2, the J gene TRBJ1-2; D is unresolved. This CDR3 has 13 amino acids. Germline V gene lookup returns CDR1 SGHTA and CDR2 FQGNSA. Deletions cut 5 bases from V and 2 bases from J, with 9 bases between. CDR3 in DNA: TGTGCCAGCAGCCTCGGGCCCAACTATGGCTACACCTTC. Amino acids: CASSLGPNYGYTF.

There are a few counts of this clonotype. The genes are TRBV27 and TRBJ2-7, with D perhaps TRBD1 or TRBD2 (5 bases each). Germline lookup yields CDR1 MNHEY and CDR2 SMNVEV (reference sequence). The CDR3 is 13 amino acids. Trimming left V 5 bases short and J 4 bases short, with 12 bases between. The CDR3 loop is CASSTGPTYEQYF. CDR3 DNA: TGTGCCAGCAGTACGGGACCGACATACGAGCAGTACTTC.

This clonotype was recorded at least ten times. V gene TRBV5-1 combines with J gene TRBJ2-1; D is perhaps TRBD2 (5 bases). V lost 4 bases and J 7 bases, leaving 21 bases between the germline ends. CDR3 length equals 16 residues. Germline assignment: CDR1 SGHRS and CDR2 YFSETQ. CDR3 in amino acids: CASSPDRDRIGNEQFF. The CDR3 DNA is TGCGCCAGCAGCCCCGATCGGGATCGCATTGGGAATGAGCAGTTCTTC.

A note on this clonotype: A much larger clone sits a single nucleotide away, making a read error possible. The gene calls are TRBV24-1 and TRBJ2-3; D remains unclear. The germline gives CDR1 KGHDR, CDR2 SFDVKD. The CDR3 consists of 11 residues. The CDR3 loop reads CAPSNGDTQYF. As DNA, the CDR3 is TGTGCCCCCAGTAATGGAGATACGCAGTATTTT.

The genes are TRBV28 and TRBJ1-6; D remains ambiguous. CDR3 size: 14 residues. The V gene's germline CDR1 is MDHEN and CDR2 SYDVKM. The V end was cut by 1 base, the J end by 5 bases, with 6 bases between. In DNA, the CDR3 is TGTGCCAGCAGTTTATATGGGAATAATTCACCCCTCCACTTT. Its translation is CASSLYGNNSPLHF.

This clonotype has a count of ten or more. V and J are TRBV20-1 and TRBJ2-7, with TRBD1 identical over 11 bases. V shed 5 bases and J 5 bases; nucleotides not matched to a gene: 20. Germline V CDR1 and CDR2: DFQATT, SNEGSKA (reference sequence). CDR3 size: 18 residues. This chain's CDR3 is CSAVNGQGAFGFVDEQYF. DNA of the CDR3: TGCAGTGCTGTGAACGGACAGGGGGCCTTCGGATTTGTTGACGAGCAGTACTTC.

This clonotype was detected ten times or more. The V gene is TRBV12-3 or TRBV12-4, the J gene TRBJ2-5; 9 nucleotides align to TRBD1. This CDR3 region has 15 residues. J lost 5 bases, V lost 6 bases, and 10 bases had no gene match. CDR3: CASSLLQGARETQYF. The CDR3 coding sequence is TGTGCCAGCAGCCTATTACAGGGGGCAAGGGAGACCCAGTACTTC.

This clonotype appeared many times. The CDR3 is CSARPTSGLGEQFF. Here the CDR3 DNA reads TGCAGTGCGCGTCCGACTAGCGGCCTGGGGGAGCAGTTCTTC. V usage is TRBV20-1 and J usage is TRBJ2-1, with 9 bases that match TRBD2. Germline V gives CDR1 DFQATT, CDR2 SNEGSKA (reference sequence). The V and J ends lost 6 bases and 10 bases, in that order; junction bases with no gene match: 13. The CDR3 sequence is 14 residues long.

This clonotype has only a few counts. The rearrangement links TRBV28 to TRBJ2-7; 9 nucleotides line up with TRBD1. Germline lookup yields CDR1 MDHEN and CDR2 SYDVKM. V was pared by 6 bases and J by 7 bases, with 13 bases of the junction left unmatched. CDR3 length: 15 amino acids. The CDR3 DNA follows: TGTGCCAGCAGCCGTGGAGCTTCCGGGACAGGGGAGCAGTACTTC. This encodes CASSRGASGTGEQYF.

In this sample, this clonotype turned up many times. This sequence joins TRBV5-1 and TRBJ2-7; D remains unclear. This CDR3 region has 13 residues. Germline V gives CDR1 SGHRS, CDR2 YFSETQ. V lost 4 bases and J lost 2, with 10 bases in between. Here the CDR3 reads CASSPVSTYEQYF. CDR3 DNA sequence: TGCGCCAGCAGCCCGGTTAGTACCTACGAGCAGTACTTC.

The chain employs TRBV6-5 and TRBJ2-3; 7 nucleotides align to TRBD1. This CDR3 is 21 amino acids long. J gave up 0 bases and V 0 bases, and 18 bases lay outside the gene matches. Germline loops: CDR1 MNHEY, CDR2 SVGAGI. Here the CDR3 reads CASSYSGLGKGAFSSTDTQYF. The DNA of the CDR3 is TGTGCCAGCAGTTACTCGGGGTTGGGGAAGGGGGCCTTTTCTAGCACAGATACGCAGTATTTT.

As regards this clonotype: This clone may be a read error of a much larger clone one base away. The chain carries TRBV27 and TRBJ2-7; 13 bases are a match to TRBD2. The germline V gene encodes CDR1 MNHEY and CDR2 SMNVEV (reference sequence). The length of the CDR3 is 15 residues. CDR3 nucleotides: TGTGCCAGCAGTGCGGGACTAGCGGGGCCCTACGAGCAGCACTTC. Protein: CASSAGLAGPYEQHF.

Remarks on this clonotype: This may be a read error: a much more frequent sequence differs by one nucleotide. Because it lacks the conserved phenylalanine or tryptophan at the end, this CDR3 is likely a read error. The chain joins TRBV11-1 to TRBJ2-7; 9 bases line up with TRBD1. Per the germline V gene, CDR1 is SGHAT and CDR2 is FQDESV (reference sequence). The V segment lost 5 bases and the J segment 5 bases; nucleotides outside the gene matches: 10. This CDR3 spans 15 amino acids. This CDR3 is CASSGDRVPLHEQYL. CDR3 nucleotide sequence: TGTGCCAGCAGCGGGGACAGGGTCCCTCTGCACGAGCAGTACCTC.

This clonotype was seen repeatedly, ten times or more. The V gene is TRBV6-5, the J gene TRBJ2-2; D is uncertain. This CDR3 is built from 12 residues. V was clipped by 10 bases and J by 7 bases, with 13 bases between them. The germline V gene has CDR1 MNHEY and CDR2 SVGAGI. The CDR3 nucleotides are TGTGCCACCGAAAAGCCAGGCGGGGAGCTGTTTTTT. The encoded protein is CATEKPGGELFF.

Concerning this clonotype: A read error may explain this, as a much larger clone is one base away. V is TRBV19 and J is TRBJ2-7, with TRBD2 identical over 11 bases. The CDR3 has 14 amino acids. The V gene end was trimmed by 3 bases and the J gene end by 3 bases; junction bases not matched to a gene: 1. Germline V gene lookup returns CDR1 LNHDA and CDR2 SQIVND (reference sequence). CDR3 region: CASSISGGDYEQYF. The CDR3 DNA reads TGTGCCAGTAGTATTAGCGGGGGGGACTACGAGCAGTACTTC.

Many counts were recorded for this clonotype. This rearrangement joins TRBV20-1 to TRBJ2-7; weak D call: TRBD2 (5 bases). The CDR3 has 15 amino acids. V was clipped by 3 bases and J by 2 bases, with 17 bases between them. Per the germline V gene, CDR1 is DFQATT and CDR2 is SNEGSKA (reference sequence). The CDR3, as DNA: TGCAGTGCTAGCGGGGTGGCGGGTAAGACCTACGAGCAGTACTTC. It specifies CSASGVAGKTYEQYF.

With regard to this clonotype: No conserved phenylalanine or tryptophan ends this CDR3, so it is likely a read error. The CDR3 coding sequence is TGCGGTGCTCCCGGGACTAGCGGCTACGAGCAGTACTCC. This gives the protein CGAPGTSGYEQYS. The chain links TRBV20-1 to TRBJ2-7; 11 positions match TRBD2. CDR1 and CDR2 from the germline V gene are DFQATT and SNEGSKA (reference sequence). This CDR3 is built from 13 residues.

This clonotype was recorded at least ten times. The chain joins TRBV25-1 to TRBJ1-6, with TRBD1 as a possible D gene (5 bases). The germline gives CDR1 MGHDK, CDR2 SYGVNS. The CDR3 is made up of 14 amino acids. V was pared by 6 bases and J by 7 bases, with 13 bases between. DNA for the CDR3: TGTGCCAGCAGCCTAGGGGACTACAATTCACCCCTCCACTTT. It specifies CASSLGDYNSPLHF.

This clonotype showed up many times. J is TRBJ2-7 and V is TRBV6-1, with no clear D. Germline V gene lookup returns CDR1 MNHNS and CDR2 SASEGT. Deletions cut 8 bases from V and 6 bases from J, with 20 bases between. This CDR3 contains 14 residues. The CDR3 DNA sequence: TGTGCCAGCGCCCCCGGGTTACAGCACCTCGAGCAGTACTTC. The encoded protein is CASAPGLQHLEQYF.

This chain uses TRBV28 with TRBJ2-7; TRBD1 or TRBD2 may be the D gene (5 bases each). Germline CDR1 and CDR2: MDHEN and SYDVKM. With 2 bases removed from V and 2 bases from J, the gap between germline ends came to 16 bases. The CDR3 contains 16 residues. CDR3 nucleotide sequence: TGTGCCAGCAGTTTAGACCGGGGCGGAACTGCCTACGAGCAGTACTTC. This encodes CASSLDRGGTAYEQYF.

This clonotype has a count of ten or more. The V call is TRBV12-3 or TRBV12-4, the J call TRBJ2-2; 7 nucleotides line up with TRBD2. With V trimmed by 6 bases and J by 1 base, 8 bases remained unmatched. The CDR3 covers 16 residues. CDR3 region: CASSRTSSGNTGELFF. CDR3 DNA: TGTGCCAGCAGCCGCACCTCTAGCGGGAACACCGGGGAGCTGTTTTTT.

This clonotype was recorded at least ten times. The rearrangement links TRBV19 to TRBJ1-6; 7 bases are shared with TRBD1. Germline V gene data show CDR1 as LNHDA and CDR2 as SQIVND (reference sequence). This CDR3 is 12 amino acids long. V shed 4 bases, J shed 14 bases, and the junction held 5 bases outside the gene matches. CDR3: CASSTPGGTLHF. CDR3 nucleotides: TGTGCCAGTAGTACTCCAGGGGGAACCCTCCACTTT.

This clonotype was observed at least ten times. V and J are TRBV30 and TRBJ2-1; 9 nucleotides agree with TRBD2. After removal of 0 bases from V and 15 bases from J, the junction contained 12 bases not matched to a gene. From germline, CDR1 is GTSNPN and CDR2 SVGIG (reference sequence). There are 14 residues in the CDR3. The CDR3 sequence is CAWSVVSSGSSSFF. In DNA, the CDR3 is TGTGCCTGGAGTGTGGTGAGTAGCGGGAGTTCGTCGTTCTTC.